This T cell receptor beta chain was obtained from a study of Ad26.COV2.S vaccination and SARS-CoV-2 variants. About the study: Donor had been placed in the Ad26.COV2.S arm of the COV1001 trial. The study gave Ad26.COV2.S intramuscularly, once or twice 56 days apart.

This sample's treatment: about 20 received Ad26.COV2.S at low or high dose, single or two shots; about 5 received placebo; per-sample allocation not given. On day 63 after the first injection, vaccine and placebo recipients gave samples. Clones were read by immunoSEQ multiplex PCR, and TCRdb kept only the in-frame ones, dropping some. This sample has about 320,000 clones, with about 86% found just once. Germline V gene sequence: CDR1 LNHNV, CDR2 YYDKDF (reference sequence). Trimming left V 5 bases short and J 4 bases short, with 24 bases between. CDR3 length: 18 residues. The receptor's source is a person between 18 and 60 years old who received the Ad26.COV2.S COVID-19 vaccine or a placebo. J is TRBJ1-3 and V is TRBV15; D is possibly TRBD1 (5 bases). The material sequenced was peripheral blood, taken in a trial of Ad26.COV2.S vaccine versus placebo. CDR3 loop: CATSGRARAGTGGNTIYF. CDR3 DNA sequence: TGTGCCACCAGCGGCCGCGCCCGAGCAGGGACTGGCGGAAACACCATATATTTT.